Following are 5 T cell receptor beta chains from one sample sequenced in a study of OX40 agonist ivuxolimab in advanced cancers. Sequencing was performed with immunoSEQ multiplex PCR; in TCRdb, only in-frame clones are kept and a portion is missing. The sample lists 30,000 to 45,000 clones, just under 80% occurring once. The sequences come from CD4+ or CD8+ T cells sorted from blood, collected in a trial of the OX40 agonist ivuxolimab. These receptors were obtained from an adult with an advanced solid tumor such as melanoma, head and neck, liver or kidney cancer.

This clone was observed a single time. The rearrangement links TRBV7-9 to TRBJ1-2; the match to TRBD1 covers 10 bases. This CDR3 is 14 amino acids long. Unmatched junction bases numbered 7, after V lost 5 bases and J lost 7 bases. Germline values: CDR1 SEHNR, CDR2 FQNEAQ (reference sequence). The CDR3 loop is CASSPTGGSLGYTF. In nucleotides, the CDR3 is TGTGCCAGCAGCCCGACAGGGGGCTCGCTTGGCTACACCTTC.

This sequence joins TRBV7-9 and TRBJ1-4; D not resolved. The germline V gene encodes CDR1 SEHNR and CDR2 FQNEAQ (reference sequence). Trimming left V 3 bases short and J 5 bases short, with 10 bases between. This CDR3 comprises 14 residues. The CDR3: CASSLTTTNEKLFF. CDR3 nucleotide sequence: TGTGCCAGCAGCTTGACCACCACCAATGAAAAACTGTTTTTT.

The V call is TRBV5-4, the J call TRBJ1-1; 7 nucleotides agree with TRBD1. Looked up from germline, CDR1 is SGHNT and CDR2 is YYREEE (reference sequence). After removal of 3 bases from V and 0 bases from J, the junction contained 2 bases not matched to a gene. The CDR3 totals 14 residues. Written as DNA, the CDR3 is TGTGCCAGCAGCTGGGGACAGTTGAACACTGAAGCTTTCTTT. Protein sequence: CASSWGQLNTEAFF.

The chain has TRBV18 and TRBJ1-2, with D uncertain. This CDR3 comprises 14 residues. CDR1 and CDR2 (germline): KGHSH, LQKENI. Trimming removed 2 bases from V and 3 bases from J, with 10 bases in between. For the CDR3, the DNA is TGTGCCAGCTCACCAAACAAAGGCTACTATGGCTACACCTTC. Its translation is CASSPNKGYYGYTF.

This sequence joins TRBV5-1 and TRBJ2-7, with D uncertain. The CDR3 length is 15 residues. Trimming cost V 4 bases and J 4 bases, with 18 bases left between them. CDR1 SGHRS and CDR2 YFSETQ come from the germline V gene. The CDR3 bases are TGCGCCAGCAGCGTGGCGACGGACCCTCTGTACGAGCAGTACTTC. Residues: CASSVATDPLYEQYF.